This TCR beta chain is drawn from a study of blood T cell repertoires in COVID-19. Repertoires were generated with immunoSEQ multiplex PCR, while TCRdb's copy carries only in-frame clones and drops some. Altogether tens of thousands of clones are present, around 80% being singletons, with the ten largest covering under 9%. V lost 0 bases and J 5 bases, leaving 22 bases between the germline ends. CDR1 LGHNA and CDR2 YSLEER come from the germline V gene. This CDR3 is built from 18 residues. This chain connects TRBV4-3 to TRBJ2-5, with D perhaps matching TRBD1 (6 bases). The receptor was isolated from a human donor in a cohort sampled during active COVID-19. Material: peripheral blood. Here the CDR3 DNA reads TGCGCCAGCAGCCAAGAGTGGGACAATCTCGGTGGGTCGGAGACCCAGTACTTC. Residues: CASSQEWDNLGGSETQYF.